Listed below are T cell receptor beta chains from one sample, sequenced in a study of T cell responses to AZD1222 COVID-19 vaccine. Profiling relied on immunoSEQ multiplex PCR, and the TCRdb table lists in-frame clones only, not all of them. The profile shows some 110,000 clones, approximately 90% of them singletons. Sequenced here: peripheral blood, sampled 28 days after the second AZD1222 dose. The source of these receptors is an adult who received the AZD1222 COVID-19 vaccine. Each CDR3 is given with its conserved first and last residue.

v_gene: TRBV28
len: 16
j_gene: TRBJ1-5
CDR3aa: CASSLKRFYLDQPQHF

v_gene: TRBV28
len: 12
j_gene: TRBJ2-1
CDR3aa: CASASGTSEQFF

v_gene: TRBV5-1
len: 14
j_gene: TRBJ1-1
CDR3aa: CASSLGVLSTEAFF

v_gene: TRBV5-1
len: 17
j_gene: TRBJ2-1
CDR3aa: CASSLVWRGQAYNEQFF

v_gene: TRBV7-3
len: 14
j_gene: TRBJ2-7
CDR3aa: CASSYGGGAEEQYF

v_gene: TRBV10-2
len: 13
j_gene: TRBJ2-7
CDR3aa: CASSEPGRYEQYF

v_gene: TRBV6-5
len: 14
j_gene: TRBJ2-7
CDR3aa: CASSLTGKLYEQYF

v_gene: TRBV4-3
len: 18
j_gene: TRBJ2-2
CDR3aa: CASSLGGGAGWGAGELFF

v_gene: TRBV11-3
len: 17
j_gene: TRBJ2-2
CDR3aa: CASSLGGGLANTGELFF

v_gene: TRBV5-8
len: 15
j_gene: TRBJ1-2
CDR3aa: CASSSAVGSMDGYTF

v_gene: TRBV6-2/TRBV6-3
len: 13
j_gene: TRBJ2-7
CDR3aa: CASSYFNRDEQYF

v_gene: TRBV7-3
len: 15
j_gene: TRBJ2-2
CDR3aa: CASSSPGVNTGELFF

v_gene: TRBV11-2
len: 15
j_gene: TRBJ1-5
CDR3aa: CASSLGTNSNQPQHF

v_gene: TRBV27
len: 14
j_gene: TRBJ1-1
CDR3aa: CASSFGAGNTEAFF

v_gene: TRBV7-3
len: 14
j_gene: TRBJ1-1
CDR3aa: CASSLTGPNTEAFF

v_gene: TRBV19
len: 15
j_gene: TRBJ1-1
CDR3aa: CASTLIGGAGTEAFF

v_gene: TRBV6-6
len: 13
j_gene: TRBJ1-1
CDR3aa: CASSYSQGTEAFF

v_gene: TRBV25-1
len: 13
j_gene: TRBJ1-1
CDR3aa: CASTAGGVAEAFF

v_gene: TRBV21-1
len: 17
j_gene: TRBJ1-4
CDR3aa: CASSSHSQGAANEKLFF

v_gene: TRBV27
len: 13
j_gene: TRBJ2-5
CDR3aa: CASSIAGMETQYF

v_gene: TRBV2
len: 11
j_gene: TRBJ2-7
CDR3aa: CASSQGAEQYF

v_gene: TRBV7-2
len: 17
j_gene: TRBJ2-3
CDR3aa: CASSLGRVGTSTDTQYF

v_gene: TRBV6-2/TRBV6-3
len: 16
j_gene: TRBJ2-2
CDR3aa: CASSYSGRLNTGELFF

v_gene: TRBV13
len: 18
j_gene: TRBJ2-1
CDR3aa: CASSLGPSEPVSYNEQFF

v_gene: TRBV5-5
len: 14
j_gene: TRBJ2-2
CDR3aa: CASGRTGGTGELFF

v_gene: TRBV6-5
len: 13
j_gene: TRBJ2-7
CDR3aa: CASGLAASYEQYF

v_gene: TRBV6-5
len: 14
j_gene: TRBJ1-2
CDR3aa: CASNDRVANYGYTF

v_gene: TRBV27
len: 16
j_gene: TRBJ1-1
CDR3aa: CASRKYHRVLDTEAFF

v_gene: TRBV11-2
len: 15
j_gene: TRBJ1-1
CDR3aa: CASSLLGTVNTEAFF

v_gene: TRBV9
len: 13
j_gene: TRBJ1-1
CDR3aa: CASSVGINTEAFF

v_gene: TRBV5-1
len: 16
j_gene: TRBJ2-2
CDR3aa: CASSLGTGGNTGELFF

v_gene: TRBV11-1
len: 15
j_gene: TRBJ2-3
CDR3aa: CASSTPGGPIDTQYF

v_gene: TRBV7-9
len: 15
j_gene: TRBJ1-5
CDR3aa: CASSFDRGRNQPQHF

v_gene: TRBV30
len: 15
j_gene: TRBJ1-1
CDR3aa: CAWSGWAGSNTEAFF

v_gene: TRBV7-6
len: 19
j_gene: TRBJ2-1
CDR3aa: CASSLILTSGGAGRNEQFF

v_gene: TRBV7-9
len: 15
j_gene: TRBJ2-7
CDR3aa: CASSLESSDLYEQYF

v_gene: TRBV5-1
len: 15
j_gene: TRBJ1-1
CDR3aa: CASSPRDRDYTEAFF

v_gene: TRBV18
len: 11
j_gene: TRBJ2-7
CDR3aa: CASSYMGEQYF

v_gene: TRBV7-2
len: 15
j_gene: TRBJ1-2
CDR3aa: CASSLAGTGNYGYTF

v_gene: TRBV27
len: 14
j_gene: TRBJ1-5
CDR3aa: CASGGVEGGQPQHF

v_gene: TRBV28
len: 13
j_gene: TRBJ2-7
CDR3aa: CASSLESSYEQYF

v_gene: TRBV11-3
len: 17
j_gene: TRBJ2-3
CDR3aa: CASSSRRGTGRTDTQYF

v_gene: TRBV12-3/TRBV12-4
len: 13
j_gene: TRBJ2-2
CDR3aa: CASSSRVTGELFF